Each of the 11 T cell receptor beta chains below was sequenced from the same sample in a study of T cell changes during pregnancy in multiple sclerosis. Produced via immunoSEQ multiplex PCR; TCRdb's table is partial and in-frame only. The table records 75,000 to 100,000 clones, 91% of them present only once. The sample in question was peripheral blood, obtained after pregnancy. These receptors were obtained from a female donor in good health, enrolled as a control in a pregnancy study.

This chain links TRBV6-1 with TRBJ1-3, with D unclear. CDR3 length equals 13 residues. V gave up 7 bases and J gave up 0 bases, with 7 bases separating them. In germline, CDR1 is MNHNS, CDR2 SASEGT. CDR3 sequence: CASMYSSGNTIYF. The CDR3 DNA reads TGTGCCAGCATGTATTCCTCTGGAAACACCATATATTTT.

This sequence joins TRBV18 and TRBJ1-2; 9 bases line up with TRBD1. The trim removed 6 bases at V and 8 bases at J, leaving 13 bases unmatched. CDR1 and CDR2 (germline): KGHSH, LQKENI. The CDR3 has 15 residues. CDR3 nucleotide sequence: TGTGCCAGCTCGACAACCACACAGGGGGCGCGGGGCTACACCTTC. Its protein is CASSTTTQGARGYTF.

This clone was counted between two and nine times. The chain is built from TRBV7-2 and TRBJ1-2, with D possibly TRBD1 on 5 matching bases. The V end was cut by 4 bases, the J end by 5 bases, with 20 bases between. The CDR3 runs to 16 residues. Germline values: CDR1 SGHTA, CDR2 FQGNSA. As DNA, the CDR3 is TGTGCCAGCAGCTGGACCTCCGGGACTCTCATGTATGGCTACACCTTC. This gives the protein CASSWTSGTLMYGYTF.

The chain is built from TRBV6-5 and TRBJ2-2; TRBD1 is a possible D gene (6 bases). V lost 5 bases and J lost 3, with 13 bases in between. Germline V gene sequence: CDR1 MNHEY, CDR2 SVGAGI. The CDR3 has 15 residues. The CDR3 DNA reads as TGTGCCAGCAGTCCTTACAGGGTTGACACCGGGGAGCTGTTTTTT. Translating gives CASSPYRVDTGELFF.

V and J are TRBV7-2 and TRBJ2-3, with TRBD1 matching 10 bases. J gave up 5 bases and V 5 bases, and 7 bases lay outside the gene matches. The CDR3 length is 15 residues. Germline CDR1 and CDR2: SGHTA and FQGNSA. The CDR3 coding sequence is TGTGCCAGCAGCCGGGACAGGGGAGGTGGAGATACGCAGTATTTT. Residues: CASSRDRGGGDTQYF.

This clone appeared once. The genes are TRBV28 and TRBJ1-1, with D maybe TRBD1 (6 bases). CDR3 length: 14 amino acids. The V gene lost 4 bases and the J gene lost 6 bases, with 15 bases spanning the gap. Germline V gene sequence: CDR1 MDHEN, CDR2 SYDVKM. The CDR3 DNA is TGTGCCAGCAGTTCGCCGGGGGGCGGGGCTGAAGCTTTCTTT. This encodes CASSSPGGGAEAFF.

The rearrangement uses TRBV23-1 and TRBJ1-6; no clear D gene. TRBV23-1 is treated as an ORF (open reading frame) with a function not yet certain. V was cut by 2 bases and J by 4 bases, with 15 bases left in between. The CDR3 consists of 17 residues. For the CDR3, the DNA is TGCGCCAGCAGTCAAAAAAAGGAGGGTGAGTATAATTCACCCCTCCACTTT. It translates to CASSQKKEGEYNSPLHF.

The CDR3 sequence: CASSQGAGALYEQYF. The DNA for the CDR3 is TGCGCCAGCAGCCAGGGAGCGGGGGCCCTTTACGAGCAGTACTTC. The J gene is TRBJ2-7, the V gene TRBV4-3; 8 positions agree with TRBD2. This CDR3 is built from 15 residues. From germline, CDR1 is LGHNA and CDR2 YSLEER. With V trimmed by 3 bases and J by 4 bases, 8 bases remained unmatched.

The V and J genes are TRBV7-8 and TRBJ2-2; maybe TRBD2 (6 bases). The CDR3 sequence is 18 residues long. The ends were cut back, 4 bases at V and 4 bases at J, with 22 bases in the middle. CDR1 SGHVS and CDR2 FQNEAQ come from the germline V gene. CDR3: CASSSRPWGDRVTGELFF. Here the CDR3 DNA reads TGTGCCAGCAGCTCGAGGCCTTGGGGGGATCGGGTCACCGGGGAGCTGTTTTTT.

Here the CDR3 DNA reads TGCGCCAGCAGCCTAGGGACTAGCGGGGCCTACAATGAGCAGTTCTTC. It codes for CASSLGTSGAYNEQFF. J is TRBJ2-1 and V is TRBV5-1; 13 bases align to TRBD2. Germline CDR1 is SGHRS and CDR2 is YFSETQ. The CDR3 runs 16 residues. Trimming cost V 4 bases and J 2 bases; bases outside gene matches: 3.

In nucleotides, the CDR3 is TGTGCCAGCAGCGGGGGACAGGGTAGGGGCTCTGGGGCCAACGTCCTGACTTTC. Protein sequence: CASSGGQGRGSGANVLTF. V gene TRBV21-1 combines with J gene TRBJ2-6; TRBD1 is taken as the D call from the table, unchecked against the DNA. TRBV21-1 is described as a pseudogene. This CDR3 has 18 amino acids.